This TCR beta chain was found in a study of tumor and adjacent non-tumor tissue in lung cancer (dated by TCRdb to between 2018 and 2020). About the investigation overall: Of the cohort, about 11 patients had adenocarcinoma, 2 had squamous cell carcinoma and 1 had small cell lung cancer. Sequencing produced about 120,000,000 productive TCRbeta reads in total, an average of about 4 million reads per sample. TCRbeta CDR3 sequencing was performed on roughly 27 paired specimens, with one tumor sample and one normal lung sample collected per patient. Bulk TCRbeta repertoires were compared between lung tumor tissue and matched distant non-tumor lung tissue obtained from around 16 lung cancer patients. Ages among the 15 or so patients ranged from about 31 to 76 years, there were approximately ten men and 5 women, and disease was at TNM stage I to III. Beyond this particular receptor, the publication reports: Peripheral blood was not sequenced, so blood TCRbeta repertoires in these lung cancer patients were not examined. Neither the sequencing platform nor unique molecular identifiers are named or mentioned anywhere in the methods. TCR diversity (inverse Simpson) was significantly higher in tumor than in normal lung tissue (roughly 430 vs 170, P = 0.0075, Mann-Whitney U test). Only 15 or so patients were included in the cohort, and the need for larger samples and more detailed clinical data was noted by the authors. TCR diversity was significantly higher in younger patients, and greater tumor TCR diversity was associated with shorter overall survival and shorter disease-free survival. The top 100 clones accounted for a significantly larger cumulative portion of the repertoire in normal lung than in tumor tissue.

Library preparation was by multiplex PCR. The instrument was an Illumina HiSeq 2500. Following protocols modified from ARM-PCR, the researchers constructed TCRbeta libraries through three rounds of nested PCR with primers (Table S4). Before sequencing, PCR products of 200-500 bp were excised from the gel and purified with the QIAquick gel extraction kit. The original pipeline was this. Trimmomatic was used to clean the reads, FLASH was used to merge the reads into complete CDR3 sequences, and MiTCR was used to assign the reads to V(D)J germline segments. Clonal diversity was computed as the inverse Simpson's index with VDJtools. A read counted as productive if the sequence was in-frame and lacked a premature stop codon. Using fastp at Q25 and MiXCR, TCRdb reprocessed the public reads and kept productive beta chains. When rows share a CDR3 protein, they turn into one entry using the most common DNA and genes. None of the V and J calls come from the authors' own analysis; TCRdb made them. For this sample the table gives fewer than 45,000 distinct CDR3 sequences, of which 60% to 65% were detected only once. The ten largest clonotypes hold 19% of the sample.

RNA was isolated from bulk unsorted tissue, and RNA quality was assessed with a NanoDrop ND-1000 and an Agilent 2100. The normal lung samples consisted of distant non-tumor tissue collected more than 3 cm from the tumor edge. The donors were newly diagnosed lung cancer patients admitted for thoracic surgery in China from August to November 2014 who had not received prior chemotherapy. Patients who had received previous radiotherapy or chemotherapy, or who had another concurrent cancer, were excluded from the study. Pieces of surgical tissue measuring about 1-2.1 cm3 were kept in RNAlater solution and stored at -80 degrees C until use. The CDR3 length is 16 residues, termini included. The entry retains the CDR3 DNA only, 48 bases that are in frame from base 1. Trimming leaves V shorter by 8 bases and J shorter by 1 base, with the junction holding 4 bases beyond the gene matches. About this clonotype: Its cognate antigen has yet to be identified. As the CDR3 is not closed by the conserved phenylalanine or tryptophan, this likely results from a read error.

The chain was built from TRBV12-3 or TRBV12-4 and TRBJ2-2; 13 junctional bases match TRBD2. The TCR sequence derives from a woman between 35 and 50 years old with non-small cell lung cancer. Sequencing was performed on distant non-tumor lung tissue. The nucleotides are TGTGCCAGCGGTAGGACTAGCGGGGGGAACACCGGGGAGCTGTTTCTT. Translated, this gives CASGRTSGGNTGELFL.